The entry below describes one T cell receptor beta chain. The data derive from a study of blood T cell repertoires in COVID-19. Study summary: Samples came from the United States, Italy and Spain, spanning acute and convalescent COVID-19. T cells, B-cell-depleted T cells, or PBMCs provided the cDNA or gDNA that served as material.

Per the authors' pipeline: Nucleated cell counts were estimated from reference gene primer amplification. The protocol was immunoSEQ multiplex PCR, while the TCRdb copy is restricted to in-frame clones and leaves out a portion. V, J and clone size were drawn from that table, and D and trimming were deduced from the DNA. The table lists 300,000 or so clones, around four fifths of them singletons. Sequenced input: peripheral blood. The sequence was obtained from a woman between 50 and 59 years old with active or convalescent COVID-19.

CDR3 nucleotides: TGTGCCAGTAGTATACGAGGGAGATTCAATGAGCAGTTCTTC. This sequence encodes CASSIRGRFNEQFF. V is TRBV19 and J is TRBJ2-1; weak D call: TRBD2 (5 bases). The germline gives CDR1 LNHDA, CDR2 SQIVND (reference sequence). The V end lost 2 bases, the J end lost 6 bases, and 11 bases lay between the germline ends. This CDR3 contains 14 residues.